This TCR beta chain was sequenced for a study of cytomegalovirus exposure and HLA in healthy donors. Study findings and constraints: A later look showed TCR association rates differing by HLA locus, highest for DRB1 and lowest for HLA-C.

PCR was performed using 60 Vbeta and 13 Jbeta primers. Assay: immunoSEQ multiplex PCR; the TCRdb copy retains only in-frame clones and omits some. The sample lists some 150,000 clones, roughly 79% occurring once. This CDR3 has 17 amino acids. Trimming took off 3 bases at V and 3 bases at J, with 17 bases between the two ends. The germline V gene encodes CDR1 LNHDA and CDR2 SQIVND (reference sequence). A word on this clone: Its target is unknown.

The sample taken for sequencing was PBMCs. The clonotype comes from a man aged 18-30 years in good health and CMV-seronegative. The rearrangement uses TRBV19 and TRBJ2-2; possible D gene TRBD1, 7 bases. The CDR3 DNA reads TGTGCCAGTAGTATGGAGGGACAGCGATACTACACCGGGGAGCTGTTTTTT. Translating it yields CASSMEGQRYYTGELFF.